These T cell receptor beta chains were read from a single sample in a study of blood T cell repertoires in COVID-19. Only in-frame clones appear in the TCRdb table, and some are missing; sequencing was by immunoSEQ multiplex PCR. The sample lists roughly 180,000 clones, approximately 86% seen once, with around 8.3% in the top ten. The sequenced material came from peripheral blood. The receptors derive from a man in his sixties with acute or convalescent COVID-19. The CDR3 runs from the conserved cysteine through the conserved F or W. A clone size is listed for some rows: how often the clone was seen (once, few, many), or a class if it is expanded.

cdr3_aa: CASKGDGTDTQYF; j_call: TRBJ2-3; cdr3_length: 13; clone_size: NA; v_call: TRBV5-1
cdr3_aa: CASRGGPYNEQFF; j_call: TRBJ2-1; cdr3_length: 13; clone_size: once; v_call: TRBV12-3/TRBV12-4
cdr3_aa: CASSDPRLSTEAFF; j_call: TRBJ1-1; cdr3_length: 14; clone_size: NA; v_call: TRBV28
cdr3_aa: CASSLSRLAGIYNEQFF; j_call: TRBJ2-1; cdr3_length: 17; clone_size: NA; v_call: TRBV27
cdr3_aa: CASSHTGRDYNEQFF; j_call: TRBJ2-1; cdr3_length: 15; clone_size: NA; v_call: TRBV9
cdr3_aa: CASSGQGEYKRNQPQHF; j_call: TRBJ1-5; cdr3_length: 17; clone_size: NA; v_call: TRBV6-1
cdr3_aa: CASSLYLQGRTEAFF; j_call: TRBJ1-1; cdr3_length: 15; clone_size: NA; v_call: TRBV7-9
cdr3_aa: CASSTGAEAFF; j_call: TRBJ1-1; cdr3_length: 11; clone_size: NA; v_call: TRBV9
cdr3_aa: CASSYPTGVDQYF; j_call: TRBJ2-5; cdr3_length: 13; clone_size: NA; v_call: TRBV6-2/TRBV6-3
cdr3_aa: CASSYSPGNIYGYTF; j_call: TRBJ1-2; cdr3_length: 15; clone_size: NA; v_call: TRBV6-5
cdr3_aa: CASSPRQVSLNTEAFF; j_call: TRBJ1-1; cdr3_length: 16; clone_size: NA; v_call: TRBV7-8
cdr3_aa: CASSRGVGNGYTF; j_call: TRBJ1-2; cdr3_length: 13; clone_size: NA; v_call: TRBV19
cdr3_aa: CASSFSRGRSSTDTQYF; j_call: TRBJ2-3; cdr3_length: 17; clone_size: NA; v_call: TRBV5-1
cdr3_aa: CAIRKEDGRETQYF; j_call: TRBJ2-5; cdr3_length: 14; clone_size: NA; v_call: TRBV10-3
cdr3_aa: CASSQAGVVEQYF; j_call: TRBJ2-7; cdr3_length: 13; clone_size: NA; v_call: TRBV14